Below, 27 T cell receptor beta chains from the same sample are listed, as sequenced in a study of T-cell reconstitution after alpha-beta-depleted transplantation in children. Unique molecular identifiers were built into the TCRbeta library. TCRdb independently ran MiXCR on the PCR reads; one entry per CDR3 protein. The table includes just over 950,000 distinct CDR3 sequences, about 29% detected once. Material: PBMCs, mostly from graft donor cells, obtained 360 days after TCRalphabeta/CD19-depleted stem cell transplant. The receptors were sampled from a boy in the first two years of life who had a stem cell transplant for SCID, so the T cells may come from the graft donor.

V usage is TRBV15 and J usage is TRBJ2-1; 9 bases fit TRBD1. V lost 4 bases and J lost 5; bases outside the gene matches: 6. The germline V gene encodes CDR1 LNHNV and CDR2 YYDKDF (reference sequence). The length of the CDR3 is 15 residues. The CDR3 nucleotides are TGTGCCACCAGCATACTGGACAGGGGTAACAATGAGCAGTTCTTC. It encodes CATSILDRGNNEQFF. The full variable domain, in which reference TRBV15 and TRBJ2-1 provide the parts outside the CDR3, is DAMVIQNPRYQVTQFGKPVTLSCSQTLNHNVMYWYQQKSSQAPKLLFHYYDKDFNNEADTPDNFQSRRPNTSFCFLDIRSPGLGDTAMYLCATSILDRGNNEQFFGPGTRLTVL.

This clonotype occurred many times. This rearrangement joins TRBV28 to TRBJ2-1; 11 nucleotides line up with TRBD2. CDR1 is MDHEN and CDR2 is SYDVKM in the germline V gene. The junction had 4 bases not matched to a gene; V was cut back by 4 bases and J by 5 bases. This CDR3 has 15 amino acids. This chain's CDR3 is CASSSLAGGNNEQFF. For the CDR3, the DNA is TGTGCCAGCAGTTCTCTAGCGGGGGGCAACAATGAGCAGTTCTTC.

The V call is TRBV12-3 or TRBV12-4, the J call TRBJ2-2, with 9 bases fitting TRBD1. The CDR3 is 15 amino acids. The J segment lost 7 bases and the V segment lost 7 bases, leaving 10 bases of the junction unmatched. The CDR3, as DNA: TGTGCCAGCACCCGAACAGGGGGCATTGGCGGGGAGCTGTTTTTT. Protein: CASTRTGGIGGELFF.

This clonotype appeared a few times. The CDR3 is CASSSSRLAVEQFF. In nucleotides, the CDR3 is TGTGCCAGCAGCTCCTCCAGACTAGCTGTTGAGCAGTTCTTC. The J gene is TRBJ2-1, the V gene TRBV7-2; 7 bases are a match to TRBD2. Germline V gene lookup returns CDR1 SGHTA and CDR2 FQGNSA. This CDR3 is built from 14 residues. Germline trimming cut 4 bases from V and 9 bases from J; bases unmatched to any gene: 9.

This clonotype was seen more than once but under ten times. The gene calls are TRBV3-1 and TRBJ2-4, with D tentatively TRBD2 (5 bases). Germline CDR1 and CDR2: LGHDT and YNNKEL (reference sequence). The V and J ends lost 0 bases and 0 bases respectively, with 18 bases between them. The CDR3 has 19 amino acids. The CDR3 loop reads CASSQDSSEAGIAKNIQYF. The CDR3 bases are TGTGCCAGCAGCCAAGACTCATCGGAGGCTGGGATAGCCAAAAACATTCAGTACTTC.

This clonotype was picked up a small number of times. This chain uses TRBV10-3 with TRBJ2-5, with TRBD1 as a possible D gene (6 bases). Germline CDR1 is ENHRY and CDR2 is SYGVKD. Trimming removed 8 bases at V and 7 bases at J, with 17 bases between. The CDR3 has 13 residues. The CDR3 DNA is TGTGCCATCGGGCAGGGGATTCGAGTGACCCAGTACTTC. Residues: CAIGQGIRVTQYF.

This clonotype was counted once. The chain couples TRBV28 to TRBJ1-3; no reliable D call. V lost 5 bases and J lost 0, with 14 bases in between. Germline V gives CDR1 MDHEN, CDR2 SYDVKM. CDR3 length equals 16 residues. The CDR3 DNA sequence: TGTGCCAGCAGTCCGATTGGACTGTACTCTGGAAACACCATATATTTT. This gives the protein CASSPIGLYSGNTIYF.

The V and J genes are TRBV2 and TRBJ2-2; D might be TRBD1 (6 bases). This CDR3 contains 14 residues. V lost 8 bases and J lost 1, with 11 bases in between. Looked up from germline, CDR1 is SNHLY and CDR2 is FYNNEI. The CDR3 DNA reads as TGTGCCAGCGTATACAGGGTGAACACCGGGGAGCTGTTTTTT. This gives the protein CASVYRVNTGELFF.

The gene calls are TRBV5-1 and TRBJ2-7; TRBD1 or TRBD2 may be the D gene (5 bases each). The ends were cut back, 4 bases at V and 3 bases at J, with 11 bases in the middle. Germline V gene data show CDR1 as SGHRS and CDR2 as YFSETQ. The CDR3 is 13 residues long. The CDR3 reads CASSRLGVYEQYF. DNA of the CDR3: TGCGCCAGCAGCCGGCTGGGGGTCTACGAGCAGTACTTC.

The chain carries TRBV6-5 and TRBJ2-3; 12 bases agree with TRBD2. The CDR3 is made up of 16 amino acids. Germline CDR1 and CDR2: MNHEY and SVGAGI. Trimming cost V 0 bases and J 5 bases; bases outside gene matches: 3. CDR3 DNA: TGTGCCAGCAGTTACTCCCGGACTAGCGGGGTAGATACGCAGTATTTT. It codes for CASSYSRTSGVDTQYF.

The count of this clonotype is one. The V and J genes are TRBV6-2 or TRBV6-3 and TRBJ1-1; weak D call: TRBD1 (5 bases). V was shortened by 5 bases and J by 0 bases, with 10 bases between the two germline ends. Germline lookup yields CDR1 MNHEY and CDR2 SVGEGT. The CDR3 loop spans 14 amino acids. The CDR3 reads CASSIGGVNTEAFF. The CDR3 DNA reads as TGTGCCAGCAGTATCGGGGGAGTGAACACTGAAGCTTTCTTT.

This clonotype came up a few times. This chain joins TRBV2 and TRBJ2-2; 8 bases agree with TRBD1. V lost 6 bases and J lost 7; bases outside the gene matches: 7. Germline V gene lookup returns CDR1 SNHLY and CDR2 FYNNEI. CDR3 size: 14 residues. In nucleotides, the CDR3 is TGTGCCAGCAGCCAGGGACAGGAGGTCGGGGAGCTGTTTTTT. Amino acids: CASSQGQEVGELFF. The entire variable domain, with the rest obtained from reference TRBV2 and TRBJ2-2, is as follows: EPEVTQTPSHQVTQMGQEVILRCVPISNHLYFYWYRQILGQKVEFLVSFYNNEISEKSEIFDDQFSVERPDGSNFTLKIRSTKLEDSAMYFCASSQGQEVGELFFGEGSRLTVL.

This clonotype was counted at least ten times. The genes are TRBV6-5 and TRBJ2-2, with unresolved D. CDR1 and CDR2 (germline): MNHEY, SVGAGI. The CDR3 runs to 12 residues. The V end was cut by 2 bases, the J end by 2 bases, with 0 bases between. As DNA, the CDR3 is TGTGCCAGCAGTTACAACACCGGGGAGCTGTTTTTT. Amino acids: CASSYNTGELFF.

Only a few counts were recorded for this clonotype. The rearrangement uses TRBV29-1 and TRBJ2-5; 7 bases align to TRBD1. CDR1 is SQVTM, CDR2 ANQGSEA, per germline. V shed 7 bases, J shed 4 bases, and the junction held 9 bases outside the gene matches. This CDR3 spans 13 amino acids. CDR3 nucleotide sequence: TGCAGCGGAAAAAGACAGGGTTTAGAGACCCAGTACTTC. This translates into CSGKRQGLETQYF.

The rearrangement uses TRBV7-2 and TRBJ2-5; D gene uncertain. Trimming removed 10 bases from V and 5 bases from J, with 11 bases in between. Germline CDR1 and CDR2: SGHTA and FQGNSA. The CDR3 runs 11 residues. The CDR3 sequence: CATQYGETQYF. The CDR3, as DNA: TGTGCCACCCAATACGGGGAGACCCAGTACTTC.

This clonotype was seen only a few times. The genes are TRBV29-1 and TRBJ1-2; 8 bases align to TRBD1. CDR1 and CDR2 from the germline V gene are SQVTM and ANQGSEA. The CDR3 spans 15 residues. V gave up 1 base and J gave up 5 bases; unmatched junction bases: 9. DNA for the CDR3: TGCAGCGTTGAAGTGAGGCAGGGGGCGAATTATGGCTACACCTTC. It is translated as CSVEVRQGANYGYTF.

This chain uses TRBV7-9 with TRBJ2-7; TRBD2 aligns across 8 bases. The CDR3 has 15 amino acids. Germline V gene sequence: CDR1 SEHNR, CDR2 FQNEAQ (reference sequence). V lost 5 bases, J lost 4 bases, and 10 bases stayed unmatched. CDR3 loop: CASSLGVLAAYEQYF. DNA for the CDR3: TGTGCCAGCAGCCTGGGGGTACTAGCGGCGTACGAGCAGTACTTC.

This clonotype was seen many times. The rearrangement uses TRBV7-3 and TRBJ2-1, with 8 positions matching TRBD2. Trimming removed 5 bases from V and 11 bases from J; junction bases left unmatched: 8. The length of the CDR3 is 13 residues. CDR1 is SGHTA and CDR2 is FQGTGA in the germline V gene. In nucleotides, the CDR3 is TGTGCCAGCAGCCCGGGGGGGGCCTGGCAGCAGTTCTTC. Its translation is CASSPGGAWQQFF.

This clonotype has more than one count but fewer than ten. The V gene is TRBV20-1, the J gene TRBJ1-1; no clear D. This CDR3 contains 15 residues. Trimming pared 6 bases from V and 0 bases from J, leaving 17 bases between. CDR1 and CDR2 from the germline V gene are DFQATT and SNEGSKA (reference sequence). CDR3 loop: CSAQAHSLMNTEAFF. The CDR3 coding sequence is TGCAGTGCCCAGGCACATTCCCTAATGAACACTGAAGCTTTCTTT.

This clonotype was observed a handful of times. V gene TRBV20-1 combines with J gene TRBJ2-3, with TRBD1 identical over 7 bases. J gave up 3 bases and V 5 bases, and 5 bases lay outside the gene matches. Germline CDR1 is DFQATT and CDR2 is SNEGSKA (reference sequence). The CDR3 contains 13 residues. The CDR3 DNA reads as TGCAGTGCTGCCCGGGACAGTACAGATACGCAGTATTTT. Translated, it gives CSAARDSTDTQYF.

There are a few counts of this clonotype. Relative to the germline gene, one junction end is altered; a read error may explain this. The chain is built from TRBV20-1 and TRBJ2-1, with 12 bases fitting TRBD2. The CDR3 runs 12 residues. Germline CDR1 is DFQATT and CDR2 is SNEGSKA (reference sequence). In DNA form, the CDR3 reads TGCAGTACTAGCGGGGGGCTCAATGAGCAGTTCTTC. Translated, it gives CSTSGGLNEQFF.

This clonotype was seen a handful of times. This chain connects TRBV4-2 to TRBJ2-7; 14 bases agree with TRBD2. This CDR3 is built from 19 residues. Germline CDR1 reads LGHNA; CDR2 reads YNFKEQ. The J segment lost 3 bases and the V segment lost 0 bases, leaving 10 bases of the junction unmatched. Written as DNA, the CDR3 is TGTGCCAGCAGCCAAGATTGGGGGCGACTAGCGGGGGGGGACTACGAGCAGTACTTC. This gives the protein CASSQDWGRLAGGDYEQYF.

This clonotype was recorded a few times. The J gene is TRBJ2-7, the V gene TRBV5-1; TRBD2 agrees at 7 bases. The V and J ends lost 3 bases and 0 bases, in that order; junction bases with no gene match: 6. The CDR3 contains 15 residues. In germline, CDR1 is SGHRS, CDR2 YFSETQ. CDR3 in amino acids: CASSSGGLTSYEQYF. CDR3 nucleotide sequence: TGCGCCAGCAGCTCGGGGGGACTGACCTCCTACGAGCAGTACTTC.

This clonotype has a handful of counts. The chain carries TRBV12-3 or TRBV12-4 and TRBJ2-3; weak D call: TRBD2 (5 bases). Trimming pared 2 bases from V and 0 bases from J, leaving 9 bases between. The CDR3 covers 15 residues. The chain's CDR3 is CASSLSRGSTDTQYF. CDR3 coding DNA: TGTGCCAGCAGTTTATCCCGCGGGAGCACAGATACGCAGTATTTT.

This clonotype has only a few counts. This chain uses TRBV6-5 with TRBJ2-3; D unclear. This CDR3 comprises 12 residues. Trimming pared 3 bases from V and 4 bases from J, leaving 5 bases between. Germline V gives CDR1 MNHEY, CDR2 SVGAGI. CDR3 protein: CASSYEADTQYF. CDR3 bases: TGTGCCAGCAGTTATGAGGCAGATACGCAGTATTTT.

The chain carries TRBV24-1 and TRBJ2-2, with D unresolved. The CDR3 has 12 amino acids. Germline V gives CDR1 KGHDR, CDR2 SFDVKD. Trimming removed 6 bases from V and 5 bases from J, with 6 bases in between. CDR3 DNA sequence: TGTGCCACCAGTTGGGGAACCGGGGAGCTGTTTTTT. Translated: CATSWGTGELFF.

The V and J genes are TRBV25-1 and TRBJ2-3, with D hard to call. The V gene lost 4 bases and the J gene lost 1 base, with 6 bases spanning the gap. The CDR3 has 13 residues. Germline CDR1 reads MGHDK; CDR2 reads SYGVNS. CDR3 in amino acids: CASSVPGTDTQYF. CDR3 in DNA: TGTGCCAGCAGTGTACCGGGCACAGATACGCAGTATTTT.